The rows below give T cell receptor beta chains drawn from one sample of a study of T cell responses to AZD1222 COVID-19 vaccine. Here immunoSEQ multiplex PCR was the method, and the copy in TCRdb shows in-frame clones only, minus some. The table has 65,000 or so clones, 65% to 85% seen once. This material consisted of peripheral blood, taken on day 0 of AZD1222 vaccination. The source is an adult in good health. Both conserved end residues are part of each CDR3. A D gene is named only where the DNA matches it firmly. Where a row states a size, it is once, few, many or the class of an expanded clone; other rows omit it.

CDR3 length	D gene	V gene	J gene	clone size	CDR3 protein	CDR3 DNA
14	TRBD2	TRBV3-1/TRBV3-2	TRBJ2-1	.	CASSQGLAYNEQFF	TGTGCCAGCAGCCAGGGACTAGCTTACAATGAGCAGTTCTTC
13	.	TRBV2	TRBJ1-1	.	CASSVTANTEAFF	TGTGCCAGCAGTGTGACAGCGAACACTGAAGCTTTCTTT
15	TRBD1	TRBV19	TRBJ1-4	.	CASSVGQGAGEKLFF	TGTGCCAGTAGTGTGGGACAGGGGGCCGGAGAAAAACTGTTTTTT
15	.	TRBV6-5	TRBJ1-2	once	CASSPTTGLNYGYTF	TGTGCCAGCAGTCCTACTACAGGGCTTAACTATGGCTACACCTTC
12	.	TRBV9	TRBJ2-2	.	CASSVGTGELFF	TGTGCCAGCAGCGTTGGGACCGGGGAGCTGTTTTTT
14	.	TRBV7-9	TRBJ2-4	.	CASSLGGAMDIQYF	TGTGCCAGCAGCTTAGGGGGGGCGATGGACATTCAGTACTTC
13	.	TRBV10-3	TRBJ1-6	few	CAIKGQGGSPLHF	TGTGCCATCAAGGGGCAGGGTGGTTCACCCCTCCACTTT
10	.	TRBV11-2	TRBJ2-7	.	CASSLTEQYF	TGTGCCAGCAGCTTGACCGAGCAGTACTTC
14	.	TRBV5-4	TRBJ1-1	few	CASSPGAGATEAFF	TGTGCCAGCAGCCCGGGGGCGGGAGCCACTGAAGCTTTCTTT
15	TRBD2	TRBV5-4	TRBJ2-3	.	CASSLAGGVTDTQYF	TGTGCCAGCAGCTTGGCGGGGGGGGTCACAGATACGCAGTATTTT
15	.	TRBV7-3	TRBJ2-5	.	CASSPGERLGETQYF	TGTGCCAGCAGCCCGGGCGAAAGGCTTGGAGAGACCCAGTACTTC
14	.	TRBV7-2	TRBJ1-2	.	CASSSQGGPYGYTF	TGTGCCAGCAGCTCACAGGGAGGTCCGTATGGCTACACCTTC
13	.	TRBV29-1	TRBJ1-2	.	CSVGQRQGDGYTF	TGCAGCGTTGGTCAACGGCAGGGAGATGGCTACACCTTC
10	.	TRBV20-1	TRBJ2-1	.	CSARWERQFF	TGCAGTGCTAGATGGGAGAGGCAGTTCTTC
17	.	TRBV18	TRBJ1-1	.	CASSPPSGSRMNTEAFF	TGTGCCAGCTCACCACCTTCGGGGAGCCGGATGAACACTGAAGCTTTCTTT
15	.	TRBV7-2	TRBJ1-6	.	CASSLGASMGSPLHF	TGTGCCAGCAGCTTGGGGGCTTCGATGGGTTCACCCCTCCACTTT
14	TRBD1	TRBV6-5	TRBJ1-1	.	CASSLQGADTEAFF	TGTGCCAGCAGTCTACAGGGGGCGGACACTGAAGCTTTCTTT
19	TRBD2	TRBV28	TRBJ2-1	.	CASSFGAGGLEGAYNEQFF	TGTGCCAGCAGTTTCGGGGCGGGGGGCCTTGAAGGTGCCTACAATGAGCAGTTCTTC
15	TRBD1	TRBV5-6	TRBJ1-3	.	CASSYRTGTVDTIYF	TGTGCCAGCAGCTACCGGACAGGGACCGTGGACACCATATATTTT
15	.	TRBV6-6	TRBJ1-1	.	CASSYPTSMNTEAFF	TGTGCCAGCAGTTACCCGACAAGTATGAACACTGAAGCTTTCTTT
13	TRBD2	TRBV29-1	TRBJ2-1	few	CSVVTSGYNEQFF	TGCAGCGTTGTAACTAGCGGATACAATGAGCAGTTCTTC
11	.	TRBV6-5	TRBJ2-5	once	CASGRQETQYF	TGTGCCAGCGGGAGGCAAGAGACCCAGTACTTC
15	TRBD2	TRBV5-1	TRBJ2-3	.	CASSSAGGYTDTQYF	TGCGCCAGCAGCTCAGCGGGGGGATACACAGATACGCAGTATTTT
17	TRBD1	TRBV28	TRBJ1-5	.	CASSPGQGSSGNQPQHF	TGTGCCAGCAGTCCTGGACAGGGTAGTTCAGGCAATCAGCCCCAGCATTTT
13	.	TRBV2	TRBJ1-4	medium-sized	CASTRGFGEKLFF	TGTGCCAGCACAAGAGGTTTCGGTGAAAAACTGTTTTTT
16	.	TRBV18	TRBJ2-2	.	CASAKSEGGNTGELFF	TGTGCCAGCGCGAAGAGTGAGGGCGGGAACACCGGGGAGCTGTTTTTT
14	.	TRBV5-4	TRBJ1-2	.	CASTQSQEGYGYTF	TGTGCCAGCACCCAATCTCAGGAGGGCTATGGCTACACCTTC
14	.	TRBV4-3	TRBJ2-2	.	CASRPAGGPGELFF	TGCGCCAGCCGCCCTGCGGGCGGGCCCGGGGAGCTGTTTTTT
15	.	TRBV27	TRBJ1-6	.	CASSTLLGVESPLHF	TGTGCCAGCAGTACCCTCCTGGGGGTAGAATCACCCCTCCACTTT
13	.	TRBV28	TRBJ1-2	.	CASSLDGGYGYTF	TGTGCCAGCAGTTTAGATGGGGGCTATGGCTACACCTTC
16	TRBD1	TRBV28	TRBJ1-2	.	CASTALGDRGGYGYTF	TGTGCCAGCACTGCTCTTGGGGACAGGGGAGGCTATGGCTACACCTTC
14	.	TRBV5-1	TRBJ2-2	once	CASSLFRNTGELFF	TGCGCCAGCAGCTTGTTCCGTAACACCGGGGAGCTGTTTTTT
20	TRBD2	TRBV6-4	TRBJ2-1	.	CASSDSGLAGGPSSYNEQFF	TGTGCCAGCAGTGACTCGGGACTAGCGGGGGGGCCGAGCTCCTACAATGAGCAGTTCTTC
16	TRBD2	TRBV4-2	TRBJ2-1	few	CASSQDPSGGSNEQFF	TGTGCCAGCAGCCAAGACCCCAGCGGGGGGTCCAATGAGCAGTTCTTC
13	.	TRBV28	TRBJ1-2	.	CASSLSGLNGYTF	TGTGCCAGCAGTTTATCGGGGCTCAACGGCTACACCTTC
12	.	TRBV10-3	TRBJ2-1	.	CAISGTYNEQFF	TGTGCCATCAGTGGTACCTACAATGAGCAGTTCTTC
13	.	TRBV30	TRBJ1-3	.	CALGASARNTIYF	TGTGCCCTAGGGGCCTCCGCTAGGAACACCATATATTTT
14	TRBD1	TRBV6-5	TRBJ1-2	few	CASRSRDRNYGYTF	TGTGCCAGCAGGTCCCGGGACAGGAACTATGGCTACACCTTC
19	TRBD2	TRBV3-1/TRBV3-2	TRBJ2-1	.	CASSQVSLAGQSSYNEQFF	TGTGCCAGCAGCCAAGTCTCCCTAGCGGGGCAAAGCTCCTACAATGAGCAGTTCTTC
14	.	TRBV7-9	TRBJ1-1	.	CASSPRGANTEAFF	TGTGCCAGCAGTCCTAGGGGGGCCAACACTGAAGCTTTCTTT
16	.	TRBV19	TRBJ1-4	.	CASSNWVASTNEKLFF	TGTGCCAGTAGTAATTGGGTAGCCTCAACTAATGAAAAACTGTTTTTT
17	.	TRBV7-2	TRBJ1-2	.	CASSFGIQSTINYGYTF	TGTGCCAGCAGCTTTGGGATACAGAGTACTATAAACTATGGCTACACCTTC
13	.	TRBV12-3/TRBV12-4	TRBJ1-2	.	CASSPLRAGGYTF	TGTGCCAGCAGCCCCCTACGGGCCGGTGGCTACACCTTC
13	.	TRBV7-2	TRBJ2-1	.	CASSPGTLNEQFF	TGTGCCAGCAGTCCCGGGACTTTGAATGAGCAGTTCTTC
12	.	TRBV30	TRBJ2-3	.	CAWRGSTDTQYF	TGTGCCTGGAGGGGAAGCACAGATACGCAGTATTTT
14	.	TRBV30	TRBJ2-2	.	CAWTRLANTGELFF	TGTGCCTGGACCCGGCTTGCGAACACCGGGGAGCTGTTTTTT
16	.	TRBV19	TRBJ1-5	.	CASSIQGPRLDQPQHF	TGTGCCAGTAGTATTCAGGGTCCCAGGCTGGATCAGCCCCAGCATTTT
15	.	TRBV27	TRBJ1-1	.	CASSLTGAQNTEAFF	TGTGCCAGCAGTTTAACGGGGGCCCAGAACACTGAAGCTTTCTTT
12	.	TRBV12-3/TRBV12-4	TRBJ1-1	.	CASSTRLTEAFF	TGTGCCAGCAGTACTAGGCTCACTGAAGCTTTCTTT